The clone carrying this TCR beta chain showed up many times. The sample belongs to a study of T cells in Graves' hyperthyroidism and ophthalmopathy. Uncontrolled infections, other autoimmune diseases, pregnancy or lactation led to exclusion of patients. The diagnoses drew upon clinical symptoms, serum thyroxine and TRAb, thyroid ultrasound and orbital computed tomography. The blood sample predates any ophthalmopathy symptoms, coming from first hyperthyroidism diagnosis. TCR beta CDR3 region amplification was performed from RNA transcripts. TCR CDR3 underwent first-round RT-PCR with the HTBI primer set. TCRdb redid the calling of the multiplex PCR reads with MiXCR, one entry per CDR3 protein. The sample includes hundreds of thousands of distinct CDR3 sequences, about 25% of them seen just once. The sample was blood. The clonotype was recovered from a man aged 35 to 55 with Graves' hyperthyroidism that later progressed to Graves' ophthalmopathy.

CDR3 amino acids: CAWSVPETGQSHEQYF. The CDR3 nucleotides read TGTGCCTGGAGTGTCCCCGAGACGGGACAGTCCCACGAGCAGTACTTC. The chain carries TRBV30 and TRBJ2-7; 7 nucleotides line up with TRBD1. V trimming: 0 bases; J trimming: 5 bases; junction bases outside the gene matches: 13. Germline assignment: CDR1 GTSNPN and CDR2 SVGIG (reference sequence). The CDR3 loop spans 16 amino acids. Together with reference TRBV30 and TRBJ2-7, the CDR3 gives the full variable domain: SQTIHQWPATLVQPVGSPLSLECTVEGTSNPNLYWYRQAAGRGLQLLFYSVGIGQISSEVPQNLSASRPQDRQFILSSKKLLLSDSGFYLCAWSVPETGQSHEQYFGPGTRLTVT.